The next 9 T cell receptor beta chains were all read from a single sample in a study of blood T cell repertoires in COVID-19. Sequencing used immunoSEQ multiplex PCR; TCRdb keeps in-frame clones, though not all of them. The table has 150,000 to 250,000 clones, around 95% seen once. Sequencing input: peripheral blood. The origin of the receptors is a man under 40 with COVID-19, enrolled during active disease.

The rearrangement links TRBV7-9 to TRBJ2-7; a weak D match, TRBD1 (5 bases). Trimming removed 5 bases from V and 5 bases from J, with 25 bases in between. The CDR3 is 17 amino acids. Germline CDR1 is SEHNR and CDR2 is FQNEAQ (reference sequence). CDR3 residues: CASSPPTQQGSLHEQYF. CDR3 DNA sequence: TGTGCCAGCAGCCCACCAACCCAGCAGGGTTCGTTGCACGAGCAGTACTTC.

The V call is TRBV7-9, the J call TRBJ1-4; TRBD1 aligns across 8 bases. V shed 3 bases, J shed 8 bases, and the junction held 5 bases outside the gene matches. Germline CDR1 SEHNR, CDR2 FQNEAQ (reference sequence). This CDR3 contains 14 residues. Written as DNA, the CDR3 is TGTGCCAGCAGCTTGACAGGGGCGGTGGAAAAACTGTTTTTT. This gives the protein CASSLTGAVEKLFF.

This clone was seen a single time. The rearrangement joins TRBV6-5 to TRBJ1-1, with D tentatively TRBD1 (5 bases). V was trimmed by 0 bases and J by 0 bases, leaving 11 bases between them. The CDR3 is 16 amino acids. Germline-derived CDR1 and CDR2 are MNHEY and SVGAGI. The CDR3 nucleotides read TGTGCCAGCAGTTACTCTGGGCAGGGCGTGAACACTGAAGCTTTCTTT. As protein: CASSYSGQGVNTEAFF.

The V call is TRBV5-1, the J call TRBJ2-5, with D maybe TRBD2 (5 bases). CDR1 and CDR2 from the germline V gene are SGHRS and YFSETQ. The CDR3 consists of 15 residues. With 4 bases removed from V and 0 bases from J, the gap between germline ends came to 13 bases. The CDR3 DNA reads TGCGCCAGCAGCCGCTACCGGGGAAACCAAGAGACCCAGTACTTC. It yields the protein CASSRYRGNQETQYF.

The DNA of the CDR3 is TGCGCCAGCAGCCTCCGAGGACAGGGCCCTAATTCACCCCTCCACTTT. This translates into CASSLRGQGPNSPLHF. The chain carries TRBV4-1 and TRBJ1-6; TRBD1 agrees at 8 bases. V lost 4 bases to trimming and J lost 6 bases; unmatched junction nucleotides: 8. Germline V gene data show CDR1 as MGHRA and CDR2 as YSYEKL. The CDR3 runs 16 residues.

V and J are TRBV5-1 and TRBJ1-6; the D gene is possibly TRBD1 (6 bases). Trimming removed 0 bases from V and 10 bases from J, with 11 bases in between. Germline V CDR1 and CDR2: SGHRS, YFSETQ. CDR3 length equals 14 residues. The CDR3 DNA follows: TGCGCCAGCAGCTTGGCGGGGGGCTCCTCACCCCTCCACTTT. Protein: CASSLAGGSSPLHF.

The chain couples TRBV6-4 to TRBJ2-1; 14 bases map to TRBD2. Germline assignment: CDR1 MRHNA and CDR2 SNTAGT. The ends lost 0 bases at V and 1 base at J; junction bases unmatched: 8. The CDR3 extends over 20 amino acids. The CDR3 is CASSDSMGLAGVGSYNEQFF. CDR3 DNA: TGTGCCAGCAGTGACTCGATGGGACTAGCGGGGGTAGGGTCCTACAATGAGCAGTTCTTC.

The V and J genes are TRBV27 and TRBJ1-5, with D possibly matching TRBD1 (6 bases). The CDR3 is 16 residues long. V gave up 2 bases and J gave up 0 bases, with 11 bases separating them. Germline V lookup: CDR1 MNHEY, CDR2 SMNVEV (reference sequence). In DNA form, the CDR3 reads TGTGCCAGCAGTTTAAAAGGGACATATAGCAATCAGCCCCAGCATTTT. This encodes CASSLKGTYSNQPQHF.

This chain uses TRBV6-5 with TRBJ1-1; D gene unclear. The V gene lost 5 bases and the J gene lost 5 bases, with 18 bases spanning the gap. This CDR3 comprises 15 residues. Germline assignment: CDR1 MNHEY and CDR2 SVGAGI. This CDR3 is CASSLLEGSKTEAFF. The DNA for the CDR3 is TGTGCCAGCAGTCTCCTCGAAGGGAGTAAAACTGAAGCTTTCTTT.